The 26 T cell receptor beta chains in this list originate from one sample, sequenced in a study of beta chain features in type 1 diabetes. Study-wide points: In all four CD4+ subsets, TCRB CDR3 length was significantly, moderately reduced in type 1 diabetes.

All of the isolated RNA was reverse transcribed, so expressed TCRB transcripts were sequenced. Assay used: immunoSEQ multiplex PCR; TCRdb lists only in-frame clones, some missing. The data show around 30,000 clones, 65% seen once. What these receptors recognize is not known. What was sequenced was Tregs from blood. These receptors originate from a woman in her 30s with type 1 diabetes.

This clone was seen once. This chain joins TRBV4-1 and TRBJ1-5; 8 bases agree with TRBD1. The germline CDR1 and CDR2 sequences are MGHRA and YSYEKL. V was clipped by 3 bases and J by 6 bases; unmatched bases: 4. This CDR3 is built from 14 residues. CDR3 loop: CASSQTQGGQPQHF. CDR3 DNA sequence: TGCGCCAGCAGCCAGACACAGGGGGGTCAGCCCCAGCATTTT.

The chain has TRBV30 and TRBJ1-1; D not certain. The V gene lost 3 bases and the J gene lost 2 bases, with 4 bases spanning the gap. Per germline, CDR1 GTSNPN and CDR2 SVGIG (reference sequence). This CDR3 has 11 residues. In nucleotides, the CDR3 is TGTGCCTGGAGCAAAAACACTGAAGCTTTCTTT. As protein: CAWSKNTEAFF.

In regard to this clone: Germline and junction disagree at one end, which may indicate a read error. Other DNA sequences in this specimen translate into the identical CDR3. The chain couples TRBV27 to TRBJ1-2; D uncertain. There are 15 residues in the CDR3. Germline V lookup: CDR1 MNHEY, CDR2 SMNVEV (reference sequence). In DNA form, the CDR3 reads TGTGCTAGCAGTTTAAACTTGGGCACCAACTATGGCTACACCTTC. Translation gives CASSLNLGTNYGYTF.

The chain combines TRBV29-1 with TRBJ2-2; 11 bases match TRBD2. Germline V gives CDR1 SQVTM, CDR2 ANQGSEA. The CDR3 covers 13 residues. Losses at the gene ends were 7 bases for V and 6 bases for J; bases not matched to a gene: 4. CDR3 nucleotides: TGCAGCGCCGAGGGACTAGCGGCCGGGGAGCTGTTTTTT. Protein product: CSAEGLAAGELFF.

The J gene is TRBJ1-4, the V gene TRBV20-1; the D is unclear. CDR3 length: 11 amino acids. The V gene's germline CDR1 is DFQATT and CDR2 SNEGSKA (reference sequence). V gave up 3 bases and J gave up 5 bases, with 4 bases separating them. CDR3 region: CSASLNEKLFF. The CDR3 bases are TGCAGTGCTAGCCTGAATGAAAAACTGTTTTTT.

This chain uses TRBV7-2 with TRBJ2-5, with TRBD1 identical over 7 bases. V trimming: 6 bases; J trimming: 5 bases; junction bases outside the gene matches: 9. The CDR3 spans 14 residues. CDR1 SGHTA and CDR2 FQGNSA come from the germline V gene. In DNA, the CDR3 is TGTGCCAGCAGACGAGGACAGGCTGGGGAGACCCAGTACTTC. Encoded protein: CASRRGQAGETQYF.

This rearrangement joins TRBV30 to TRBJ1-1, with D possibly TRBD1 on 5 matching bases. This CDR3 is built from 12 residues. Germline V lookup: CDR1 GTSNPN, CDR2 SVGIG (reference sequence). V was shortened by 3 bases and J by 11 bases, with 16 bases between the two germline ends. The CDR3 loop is CAWSGGGSVAFF. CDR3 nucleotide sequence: TGTGCCTGGAGCGGGGGGGGGTCGGTGGCTTTCTTT.

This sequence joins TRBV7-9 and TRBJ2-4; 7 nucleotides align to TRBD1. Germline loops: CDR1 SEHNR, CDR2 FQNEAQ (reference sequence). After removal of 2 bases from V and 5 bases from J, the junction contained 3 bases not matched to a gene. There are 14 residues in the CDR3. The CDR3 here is CASSLRGGQNIQYF. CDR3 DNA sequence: TGTGCCAGCAGCTTAAGAGGGGGCCAAAACATTCAGTACTTC. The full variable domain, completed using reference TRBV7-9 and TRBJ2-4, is DTGVSQNPRHKITKRGQNVTFRCDPISEHNRLYWYRQTLGQGPEFLTYFQNEAQLEKSRLLSDRFSAERPKGSFSTLEIQRTEQGDSAMYLCASSLRGGQNIQYFGAGTRLSVL.

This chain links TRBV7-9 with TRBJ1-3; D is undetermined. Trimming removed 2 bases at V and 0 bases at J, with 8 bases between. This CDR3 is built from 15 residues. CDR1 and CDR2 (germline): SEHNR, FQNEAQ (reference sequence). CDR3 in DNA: TGTGCCAGCAGCTTATTCCGCGGCTCTGGAAACACCATATATTTT. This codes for CASSLFRGSGNTIYF.

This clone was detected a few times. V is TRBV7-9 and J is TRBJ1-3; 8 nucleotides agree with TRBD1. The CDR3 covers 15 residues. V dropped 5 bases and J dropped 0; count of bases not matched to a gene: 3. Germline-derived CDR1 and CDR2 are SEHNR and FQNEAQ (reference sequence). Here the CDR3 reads CASSRGTGSGNTIYF. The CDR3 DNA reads TGTGCCAGCAGCCGTGGGACAGGCTCTGGAAACACCATATATTTT.

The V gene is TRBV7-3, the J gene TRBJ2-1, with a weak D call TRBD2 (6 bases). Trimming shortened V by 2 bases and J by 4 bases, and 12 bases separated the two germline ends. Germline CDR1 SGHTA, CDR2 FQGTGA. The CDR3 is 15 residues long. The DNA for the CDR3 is TGTGCCAGCAGCTTACGTGGAGGGCCTTACAATGAGCAGTTCTTC. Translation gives CASSLRGGPYNEQFF.

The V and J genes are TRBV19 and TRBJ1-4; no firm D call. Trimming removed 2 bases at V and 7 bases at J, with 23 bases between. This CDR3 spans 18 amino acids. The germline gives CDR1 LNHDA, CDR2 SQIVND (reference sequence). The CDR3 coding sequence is TGTGCCAGTAGTATACCAGACAAGTTCCAGCCCTTCGGTGAAAAACTGTTTTTT. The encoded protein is CASSIPDKFQPFGEKLFF.

The CDR3 DNA reads as TGTGCCAGCAGCCTGGGCCACCCCTACGAGCAGTACTTC. This sequence encodes CASSLGHPYEQYF. The V call is TRBV6-5, the J call TRBJ2-7; no firm D call. Germline V gene lookup returns CDR1 MNHEY and CDR2 SVGAGI. V was trimmed by 6 bases and J by 2 bases, leaving 11 bases between them. This CDR3 comprises 13 residues.

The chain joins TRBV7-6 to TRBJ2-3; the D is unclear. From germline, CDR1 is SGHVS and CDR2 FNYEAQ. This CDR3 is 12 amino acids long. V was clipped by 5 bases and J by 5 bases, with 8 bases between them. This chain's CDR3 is CASSIRGDTQYF. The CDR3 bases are TGTGCCAGCAGCATACGCGGAGATACGCAGTATTTT.

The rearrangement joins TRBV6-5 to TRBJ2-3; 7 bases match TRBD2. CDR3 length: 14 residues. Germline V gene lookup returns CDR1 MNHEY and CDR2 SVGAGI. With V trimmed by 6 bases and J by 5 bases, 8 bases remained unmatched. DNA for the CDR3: TGTGCCAGCAGGAGATCCACTAGCGTAGATACGCAGTATTTT. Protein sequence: CASRRSTSVDTQYF.

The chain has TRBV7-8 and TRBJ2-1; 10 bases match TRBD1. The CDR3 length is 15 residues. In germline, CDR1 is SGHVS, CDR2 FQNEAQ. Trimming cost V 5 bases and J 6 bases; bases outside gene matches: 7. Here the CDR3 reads CASSAGTGVSNEQFF. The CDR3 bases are TGTGCCAGCAGCGCCGGGACAGGGGTATCCAATGAGCAGTTCTTC. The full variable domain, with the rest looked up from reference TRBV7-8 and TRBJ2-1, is GAGVSQSPRYKVAKRGQDVALRCDPISGHVSLFWYQQALGQGPEFLTYFQNEAQLDKSGLPSDRFFAERPEGSVSTLKIQRTQQEDSAVYLCASSAGTGVSNEQFFGPGTRLTVL.

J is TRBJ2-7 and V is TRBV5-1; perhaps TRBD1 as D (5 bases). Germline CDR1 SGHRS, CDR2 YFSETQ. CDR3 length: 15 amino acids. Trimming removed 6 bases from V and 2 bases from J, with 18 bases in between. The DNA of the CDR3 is TGCGCCAGCACCTCTACCTGGTCAGGGACCTACGAGCAGTACTTC. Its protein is CASTSTWSGTYEQYF.

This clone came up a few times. Written as DNA, the CDR3 is TGTGCCAGTAGTCAGGACAGGGGGAACGAGCAGTACTTC. The encoded protein is CASSQDRGNEQYF. V usage is TRBV19 and J usage is TRBJ2-7, with 10 positions matching TRBD1. The V gene end was trimmed by 5 bases and the J gene end by 5 bases; junction bases not matched to a gene: 3. The CDR3 sequence is 13 residues long. Germline assignment: CDR1 LNHDA and CDR2 SQIVND (reference sequence).

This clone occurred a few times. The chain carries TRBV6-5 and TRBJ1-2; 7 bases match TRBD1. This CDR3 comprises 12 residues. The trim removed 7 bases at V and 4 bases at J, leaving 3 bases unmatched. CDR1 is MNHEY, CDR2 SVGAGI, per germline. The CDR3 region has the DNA TGTGCCAGCACCTCAGGGGGCTATGGCTACACCTTC. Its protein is CASTSGGYGYTF.

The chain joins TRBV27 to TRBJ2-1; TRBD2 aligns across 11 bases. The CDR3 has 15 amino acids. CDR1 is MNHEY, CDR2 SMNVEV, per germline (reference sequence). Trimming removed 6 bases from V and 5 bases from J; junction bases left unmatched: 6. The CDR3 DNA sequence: TGTGCCAGCAGGACCCGACTAGCGGGGCACAATGAGCAGTTCTTC. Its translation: CASRTRLAGHNEQFF.

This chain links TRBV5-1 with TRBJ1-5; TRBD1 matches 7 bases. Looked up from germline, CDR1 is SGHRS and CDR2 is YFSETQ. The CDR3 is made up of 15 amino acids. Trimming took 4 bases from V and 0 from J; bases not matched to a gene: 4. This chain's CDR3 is CASSLGTVSNQPQHF. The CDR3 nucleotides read TGCGCCAGCAGCCTCGGGACAGTTAGCAATCAGCCCCAGCATTTT. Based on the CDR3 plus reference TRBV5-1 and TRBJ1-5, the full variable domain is KAGVTQTPRYLIKTRGQQVTLSCSPISGHRSVSWYQQTPGQGLQFLFEYFSETQRNKGNFPGRFSGRQFSNSRSEMNVSTLELGDSALYLCASSLGTVSNQPQHFGDGTRLSIL.

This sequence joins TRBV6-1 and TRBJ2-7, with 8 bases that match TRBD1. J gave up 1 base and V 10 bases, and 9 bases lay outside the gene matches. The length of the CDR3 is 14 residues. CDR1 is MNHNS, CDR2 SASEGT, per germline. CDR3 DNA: TGTGCCATACACGGACAGGGTGTGTCCTACGAGCAGTACTTC. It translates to CAIHGQGVSYEQYF.

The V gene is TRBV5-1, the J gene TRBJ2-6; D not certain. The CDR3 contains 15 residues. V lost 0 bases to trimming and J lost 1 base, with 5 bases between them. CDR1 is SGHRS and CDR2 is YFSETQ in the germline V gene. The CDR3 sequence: CASSLVLSGANVLTF. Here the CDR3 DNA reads TGCGCCAGCAGCTTGGTCTTATCTGGGGCCAACGTCCTGACTTTC.

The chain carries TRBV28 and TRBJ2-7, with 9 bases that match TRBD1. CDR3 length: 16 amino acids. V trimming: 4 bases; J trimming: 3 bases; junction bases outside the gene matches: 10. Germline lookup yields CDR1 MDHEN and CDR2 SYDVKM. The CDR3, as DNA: TGTGCCAGCAGTTCTTATCCCGGGACAGGGATCTACGAGCAGTACTTC. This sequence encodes CASSSYPGTGIYEQYF.

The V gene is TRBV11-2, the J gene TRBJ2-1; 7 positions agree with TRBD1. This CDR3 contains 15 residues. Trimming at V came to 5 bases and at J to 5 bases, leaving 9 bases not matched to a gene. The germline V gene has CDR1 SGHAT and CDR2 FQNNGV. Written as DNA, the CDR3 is TGTGCCAGCAGCCCAAGACAGGGACGTAACAATGAGCAGTTCTTC. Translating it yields CASSPRQGRNNEQFF.

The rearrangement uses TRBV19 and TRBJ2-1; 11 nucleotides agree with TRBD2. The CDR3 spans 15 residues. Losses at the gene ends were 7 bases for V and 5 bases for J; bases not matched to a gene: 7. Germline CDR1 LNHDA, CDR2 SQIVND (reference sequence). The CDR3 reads CASIRSGRADNEQFF. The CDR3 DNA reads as TGTGCCAGTATACGTAGCGGGAGGGCAGACAATGAGCAGTTCTTC.